A selection of T cell receptor beta chains follows, all from one sample in a study of type 1 regulatory T cells. TCRdb ran MiXCR on the reads and lists one entry per CDR3 protein. The sample records 80,000 to 100,000 distinct CDR3 sequences, roughly 28% being singletons. Sample: CD4+ T cells, either the whole sample or a sorted fraction (not recorded which). These receptors originate from a human donor in good health. Each CDR3 is given with its conserved first and last residue. The D gene is left open where the match is weak. Rows may omit the clone size; those that give it use once, few, many or a size class.

cdr3_aa: CASSLAHFRSTGELFF
cdr3_nt: TGTGCCAGCAGCTTAGCGCATTTCCGTAGTACCGGGGAGCTGTTTTTT
v_call: TRBV7-2
d_call: -
j_call: TRBJ2-2
clone_size: -

cdr3_aa: CASKLPGSGETQYF
cdr3_nt: TGTGCCAGCAAGCTTCCGGGATCAGGAGAGACCCAGTACTTC
v_call: TRBV5-4
d_call: -
j_call: TRBJ2-5
clone_size: -

cdr3_aa: CASSSGQGFIRDGYTF
cdr3_nt: TGTGCCAGCAGCTCGGGACAGGGATTTATACGGGATGGCTACACCTTC
v_call: TRBV5-6
d_call: TRBD1
j_call: TRBJ1-2
clone_size: -

cdr3_aa: CSAREPGQGTKNIQYF
cdr3_nt: TGCAGTGCTAGAGAACCGGGACAGGGGACAAAAAACATTCAGTACTTC
v_call: TRBV20-1
d_call: TRBD1
j_call: TRBJ2-4
clone_size: -

cdr3_aa: CASSPLPNGDETQYF
cdr3_nt: TGTGCCAGCTCACCACTCCCCAACGGGGATGAGACCCAGTACTTC
v_call: TRBV18
d_call: -
j_call: TRBJ2-5
clone_size: few

cdr3_aa: CASTTSQGNKQFF
cdr3_nt: TGTGCCAGTACCACCTCTCAGGGAAATAAGCAGTTCTTC
v_call: TRBV19
d_call: -
j_call: TRBJ2-1
clone_size: -

cdr3_aa: CASSFAGGQETQYF
cdr3_nt: TGTGCCAGCAGCTTTGCAGGGGGCCAAGAGACCCAGTACTTC
v_call: TRBV7-9
d_call: TRBD1
j_call: TRBJ2-5
clone_size: -

cdr3_aa: CASSKTGANTGELFF
cdr3_nt: TGTGCCAGCAGCAAAACGGGAGCGAACACCGGGGAGCTGTTTTTT
v_call: TRBV7-9
d_call: -
j_call: TRBJ2-2
clone_size: -

cdr3_aa: CATSESSGRAASRYTGELFF
cdr3_nt: TGTGCCACCAGTGAGAGTAGCGGGAGGGCCGCCAGCCGATACACCGGGGAGCTGTTTTTT
v_call: TRBV24-1
d_call: TRBD2
j_call: TRBJ2-2
clone_size: few

cdr3_aa: CASSLDSGSYEQYF
cdr3_nt: TGTGCCAGCAGCTTAGACTCCGGCTCCTACGAGCAGTACTTC
v_call: TRBV7-2
d_call: -
j_call: TRBJ2-7
clone_size: few

cdr3_aa: CATSDRGQGRRGAQHF
cdr3_nt: TGTGCCACCAGTGACCGAGGACAGGGGCGAAGAGGAGCCCAGCATTTT
v_call: TRBV24-1
d_call: TRBD1
j_call: TRBJ1-5
clone_size: -

cdr3_aa: CASTIYRTDTQYF
cdr3_nt: TGTGCCAGCACCATATACCGCACAGATACGCAGTATTTT
v_call: TRBV6-2/TRBV6-3
d_call: -
j_call: TRBJ2-3
clone_size: -

cdr3_aa: CASNDFKTGGGTDTQYF
cdr3_nt: TGTGCCAGTAATGACTTCAAGACAGGGGGCGGCACAGATACGCAGTATTTT
v_call: TRBV19
d_call: TRBD1
j_call: TRBJ2-3
clone_size: -

cdr3_aa: CASSRTGYADTQYF
cdr3_nt: TGTGCCAGCAGTAGGACAGGCTACGCAGATACGCAGTATTTT
v_call: TRBV2
d_call: TRBD1
j_call: TRBJ2-3
clone_size: -

cdr3_aa: CASSLAGGAGDTEAFF
cdr3_nt: TGCGCCAGCAGCTTGGCAGGGGGCGCGGGGGACACTGAAGCTTTCTTT
v_call: TRBV5-1
d_call: TRBD1
j_call: TRBJ1-1
clone_size: few

cdr3_aa: CASSFSGGEEQYF
cdr3_nt: TGTGCCAGCAGCTTCTCAGGGGGGGAAGAGCAGTACTTC
v_call: TRBV7-2
d_call: -
j_call: TRBJ2-7
clone_size: -

cdr3_aa: CAISQGFGIKYEQNF
cdr3_nt: TGTGCCATCAGTCAGGGATTCGGGATAAAATACGAGCAGAACTTC
v_call: TRBV10-3
d_call: -
j_call: TRBJ2-7
clone_size: -

cdr3_aa: CASSPGQDQETQYF
cdr3_nt: TGTGCCAGCAGCCCGGGACAGGATCAAGAGACCCAGTACTTC
v_call: TRBV7-8
d_call: TRBD1
j_call: TRBJ2-5
clone_size: -

cdr3_aa: CSAQTPLAGGPLETQYF
cdr3_nt: TGCAGTGCTCAAACCCCATTAGCGGGAGGGCCGCTGGAGACCCAGTACTTC
v_call: TRBV20-1
d_call: TRBD2
j_call: TRBJ2-5
clone_size: -

cdr3_aa: CASSLVARSSYNEQFF
cdr3_nt: TGCGCCAGCAGCTTGGTTGCGAGGAGCTCCTACAATGAGCAGTTCTTC
v_call: TRBV5-1
d_call: -
j_call: TRBJ2-1
clone_size: few

cdr3_aa: CASSSVMTSGMTEQYF
cdr3_nt: TGTGCCAGCAGCTCCGTGATGACTAGCGGGATGACCGAGCAGTACTTC
v_call: TRBV11-2
d_call: TRBD2
j_call: TRBJ2-7
clone_size: few

cdr3_aa: CASSLQASLSYNEQFF
cdr3_nt: TGTGCCAGCAGCTTGCAGGCTAGCCTTTCCTACAATGAGCAGTTCTTC
v_call: TRBV5-5
d_call: -
j_call: TRBJ2-1
clone_size: -

cdr3_aa: CAWSAPGTALNTEAFF
cdr3_nt: TGTGCCTGGAGTGCCCCGGGGACAGCTCTGAACACTGAAGCTTTCTTT
v_call: TRBV30
d_call: TRBD1
j_call: TRBJ1-1
clone_size: few

cdr3_aa: CASSPPGPATDTQYF
cdr3_nt: TGTGCCAGCAGTCCGCCTGGACCAGCCACAGATACGCAGTATTTT
v_call: TRBV5-4
d_call: -
j_call: TRBJ2-3
clone_size: -

cdr3_aa: CATASGPSYEQFF
cdr3_nt: TGTGCCACAGCCTCCGGACCAAGCTATGAGCAGTTCTTC
v_call: TRBV19
d_call: -
j_call: TRBJ2-1
clone_size: -

cdr3_aa: CASSFDREHHQPQHF
cdr3_nt: TGTGCCAGCAGCTTTGACAGGGAGCATCATCAGCCCCAGCATTTT
v_call: TRBV7-2
d_call: TRBD1
j_call: TRBJ1-5
clone_size: -

cdr3_aa: CAISEGQNSGNTIYF
cdr3_nt: TGTGCCATCAGTGAGGGACAGAACTCTGGAAACACCATATATTTT
v_call: TRBV10-3
d_call: -
j_call: TRBJ1-3
clone_size: few

cdr3_aa: CASSLQSSRNTIYF
cdr3_nt: TGTGCCAGCAGTTTACAGAGCTCTAGAAACACCATATATTTT
v_call: TRBV28
d_call: -
j_call: TRBJ1-3
clone_size: -

cdr3_aa: CASSGGRGGRGREQYF
cdr3_nt: TGTGCCAGCAGCGGTGGAAGGGGCGGGAGGGGTCGCGAGCAGTACTTC
v_call: TRBV7-2
d_call: TRBD2
j_call: TRBJ2-7
clone_size: -

cdr3_aa: CASSGLAGTRYEQYF
cdr3_nt: TGTGCCAGCAGTGGACTAGCGGGAACTCGCTACGAGCAGTACTTC
v_call: TRBV6-2/TRBV6-3
d_call: TRBD2
j_call: TRBJ2-7
clone_size: -

cdr3_aa: CASSFWRSTDTQYF
cdr3_nt: TGCGCCAGCAGCTTCTGGCGTTCCACAGATACGCAGTATTTT
v_call: TRBV5-1
d_call: -
j_call: TRBJ2-3
clone_size: -

cdr3_aa: CASSSLPLDSPLHF
cdr3_nt: TGTGCCAGCTCTTCTCTTCCCTTGGATTCACCCCTCCACTTT
v_call: TRBV18
d_call: -
j_call: TRBJ1-6
clone_size: -

cdr3_aa: CASSPVDTQYF
cdr3_nt: TGTGCCAGCTCACCAGTGGATACGCAGTATTTT
v_call: TRBV18
d_call: -
j_call: TRBJ2-3
clone_size: few

cdr3_aa: CASSLIRLAYEQYF
cdr3_nt: TGTGCCAGCAGCTTAATTCGTCTCGCCTACGAGCAGTACTTC
v_call: TRBV7-2
d_call: -
j_call: TRBJ2-7
clone_size: -

cdr3_aa: CASSYSSGQGLDTQYF
cdr3_nt: TGTGCCAGCAGTTACTCTTCGGGACAGGGCTTAGATACGCAGTATTTT
v_call: TRBV6-5
d_call: TRBD1
j_call: TRBJ2-3
clone_size: -

cdr3_aa: CASSLRISGANVLTF
cdr3_nt: TGTGCCAGCAGCCTAAGGATCTCTGGGGCCAACGTCCTGACTTTC
v_call: TRBV27
d_call: -
j_call: TRBJ2-6
clone_size: few

cdr3_aa: CASSFGAGGSNQPQHF
cdr3_nt: -
v_call: TRBV27
d_call: -
j_call: TRBJ1-5
clone_size: -

cdr3_aa: CASSAGERFLQTYEQYF
cdr3_nt: TGTGCCAGCAGTGCCGGTGAGAGGTTTCTCCAAACCTACGAGCAGTACTTC
v_call: TRBV12-3/TRBV12-4
d_call: -
j_call: TRBJ2-7
clone_size: -

cdr3_aa: CASSPDPVGNTEAFF
cdr3_nt: TGTGCCAGCAGTCCGGATCCAGTCGGCAACACTGAAGCTTTCTTT
v_call: TRBV12-3/TRBV12-4
d_call: -
j_call: TRBJ1-1
clone_size: -

cdr3_aa: CSARENQETQYF
cdr3_nt: TGCAGTGCTAGAGAAAACCAAGAGACCCAGTACTTC
v_call: TRBV20-1
d_call: -
j_call: TRBJ2-5
clone_size: few

cdr3_aa: CASSLGPSPEEQYF
cdr3_nt: TGCGCCAGCAGCTTAGGGCCCTCACCTGAAGAGCAGTACTTC
v_call: TRBV5-1
d_call: -
j_call: TRBJ2-7
clone_size: -

cdr3_aa: CSATGQGGNEQFF
cdr3_nt: TGCAGTGCAACGGGACAGGGAGGCAATGAGCAGTTCTTC
v_call: TRBV20-1
d_call: TRBD1
j_call: TRBJ2-1
clone_size: few

cdr3_aa: CASSLTGLSGRARRTGELFF
cdr3_nt: TGTGCCAGCAGTTTGACTGGTCTTAGCGGGAGGGCCAGAAGGACCGGGGAGCTGTTTTTT
v_call: TRBV12-3/TRBV12-4
d_call: TRBD2
j_call: TRBJ2-2
clone_size: -

cdr3_aa: CSVGSSNTGELFF
cdr3_nt: TGCAGCGTTGGAAGCTCCAACACCGGGGAGCTGTTTTTT
v_call: TRBV29-1
d_call: -
j_call: TRBJ2-2
clone_size: -

cdr3_aa: CSASQGGVEQFF
cdr3_nt: TGCAGTGCTAGTCAGGGGGGGGTTGAGCAGTTCTTC
v_call: TRBV20-1
d_call: -
j_call: TRBJ2-1
clone_size: -

cdr3_aa: CASRGIGLAGFDEQFF
cdr3_nt: TGTGCCAGCAGGGGAATCGGACTAGCGGGATTTGATGAGCAGTTCTTC
v_call: TRBV12-3/TRBV12-4
d_call: TRBD2
j_call: TRBJ2-1
clone_size: few

cdr3_aa: CASRNPGQGSYNEQFF
cdr3_nt: TGCGCCAGCAGGAACCCGGGACAGGGGTCCTACAATGAGCAGTTCTTC
v_call: TRBV4-1
d_call: TRBD1
j_call: TRBJ2-1
clone_size: -

cdr3_aa: CASSRTNSYEQYF
cdr3_nt: TGTGCCAGCAGCCGTACGAATAGCTACGAGCAGTACTTC
v_call: TRBV7-2
d_call: -
j_call: TRBJ2-7
clone_size: -

cdr3_aa: CASSHGGPQSDTQYF
cdr3_nt: TGTGCCAGCAGCCATGGCGGCCCGCAGTCAGATACGCAGTATTTT
v_call: TRBV3-1
d_call: -
j_call: TRBJ2-3
clone_size: -

cdr3_aa: CASSLDTSGNTGELFF
cdr3_nt: TGTGCCAGCAGCTTAGATACTAGCGGGAACACCGGGGAGCTGTTTTTT
v_call: TRBV7-2
d_call: TRBD2
j_call: TRBJ2-2
clone_size: few

cdr3_aa: CAISESVGRTGELFF
cdr3_nt: TGTGCCATCAGTGAGTCAGTTGGAAGAACCGGGGAGCTGTTTTTT
v_call: TRBV10-3
d_call: -
j_call: TRBJ2-2
clone_size: -

cdr3_aa: CASSTGLAGGITIGELFF
cdr3_nt: TGCGCCAGCAGCACGGGACTAGCGGGAGGGATCACCATCGGGGAGCTGTTTTTT
v_call: TRBV10-2
d_call: TRBD2
j_call: TRBJ2-2
clone_size: few

cdr3_aa: CASGRTLERETQYF
cdr3_nt: TGCGCCAGCGGCCGGACCCTGGAGAGAGAGACCCAGTACTTC
v_call: TRBV4-1
d_call: -
j_call: TRBJ2-5
clone_size: -

cdr3_aa: CAWSAGTVNNQPQHF
cdr3_nt: TGTGCCTGGAGTGCCGGGACAGTTAACAATCAGCCCCAGCATTTT
v_call: TRBV30
d_call: TRBD1
j_call: TRBJ1-5
clone_size: -